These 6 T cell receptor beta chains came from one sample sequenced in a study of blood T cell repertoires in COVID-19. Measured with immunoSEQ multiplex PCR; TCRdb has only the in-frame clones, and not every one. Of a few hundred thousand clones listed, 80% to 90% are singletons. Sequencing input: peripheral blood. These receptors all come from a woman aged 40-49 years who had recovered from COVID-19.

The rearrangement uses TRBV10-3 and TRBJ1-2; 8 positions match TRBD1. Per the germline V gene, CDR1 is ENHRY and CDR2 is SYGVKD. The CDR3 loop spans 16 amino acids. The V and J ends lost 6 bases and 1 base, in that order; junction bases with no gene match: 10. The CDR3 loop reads CAIRPLDRGDNYGYTF. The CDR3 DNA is TGTGCCATCAGACCCCTCGACAGGGGTGATAACTATGGCTACACCTTC.

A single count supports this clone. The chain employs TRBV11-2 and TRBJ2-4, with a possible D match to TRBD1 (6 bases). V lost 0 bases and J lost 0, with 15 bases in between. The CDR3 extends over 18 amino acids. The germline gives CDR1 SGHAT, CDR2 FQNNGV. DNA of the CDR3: TGTGCCAGCAGCTTAGATCCCCGACAGGAGCTAGCCAAAAACATTCAGTACTTC. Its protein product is CASSLDPRQELAKNIQYF.

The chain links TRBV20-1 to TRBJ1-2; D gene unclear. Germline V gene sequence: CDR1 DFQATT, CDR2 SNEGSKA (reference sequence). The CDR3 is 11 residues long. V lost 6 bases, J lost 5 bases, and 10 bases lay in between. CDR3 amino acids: CSATSDYGYTF. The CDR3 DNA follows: TGCAGTGCCACGAGCGATTATGGCTACACCTTC.

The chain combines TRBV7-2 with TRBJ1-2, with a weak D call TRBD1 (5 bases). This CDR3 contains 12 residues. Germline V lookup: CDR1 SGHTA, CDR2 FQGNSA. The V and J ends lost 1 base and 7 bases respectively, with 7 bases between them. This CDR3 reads CASSLVRVGYTF. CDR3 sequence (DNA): TGTGCCAGCAGCTTAGTCAGGGTTGGCTACACCTTC. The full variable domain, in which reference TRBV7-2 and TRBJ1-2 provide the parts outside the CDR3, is GAGVSQSPSNKVTEKGKDVELRCDPISGHTALYWYRQSLGQGLEFLIYFQGNSAPDKSGLPSDRFSAERTGGSVSTLTIQRTQQEDSAVYLCASSLVRVGYTFGSGTRLTVV.

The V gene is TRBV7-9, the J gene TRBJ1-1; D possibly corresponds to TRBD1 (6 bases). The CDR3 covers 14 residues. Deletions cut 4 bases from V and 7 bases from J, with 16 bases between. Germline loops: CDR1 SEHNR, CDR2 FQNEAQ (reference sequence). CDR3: CASSWGGRTNEAFF. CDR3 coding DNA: TGTGCCAGCAGCTGGGGGGGCAGGACTAATGAAGCTTTCTTT.

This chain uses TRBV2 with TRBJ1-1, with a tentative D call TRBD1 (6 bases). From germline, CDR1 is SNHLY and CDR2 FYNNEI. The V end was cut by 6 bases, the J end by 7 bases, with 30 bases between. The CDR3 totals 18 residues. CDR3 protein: CASRATGPSAPERGEAFF. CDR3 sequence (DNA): TGTGCCAGCAGGGCCACAGGGCCATCAGCTCCTGAACGGGGTGAAGCTTTCTTT.